Here is one TCR beta chain with its context. Libraries were prepared by immunoSEQ multiplex PCR; TCRdb keeps only in-frame clonotypes and omits some of them. This table holds around 280,000 clones, 90% found once. The data originate from a study of blood T cell repertoires in COVID-19. Study-level background: Samples taken during acute and convalescent COVID-19 were collected in the United States, Italy and Spain.

The CDR3 contains 15 residues. Germline-derived CDR1 and CDR2 are SGHDN and FVKESK. The trim removed 4 bases at V and 4 bases at J, leaving 7 bases unmatched. The sequence came from a woman under 30 with acute COVID-19. The source material was PBMCs or T cells enriched from blood (not recorded which). J is TRBJ2-7 and V is TRBV14; TRBD2 matches at 10 bases. CDR3: CASSPRAGGIYEQYF. The CDR3 DNA follows: TGTGCCAGCAGCCCCCGAGCGGGAGGGATATACGAGCAGTACTTC.